This paragraph covers one T cell receptor beta chain sequence. Its antigen is not identified. This specimen belongs to a study of T cell responses to AZD1222 COVID-19 vaccine. Between the trimmed V and J ends, which lost 5 bases and 4 bases, there was a span of 9 bases. The CDR3 contains 11 residues. From germline, CDR1 is DFQATT and CDR2 SNEGSKA (reference sequence). The protocol was immunoSEQ multiplex PCR, while the TCRdb copy is restricted to in-frame clones and leaves out a portion. The table includes 40,000 to 50,000 clones, 88% detected once. Overall study findings and caveats: Seropositive status at baseline applied to only 6 or 7 AZD1222 recipients. Donors, mostly white British, included more females; clonal diversity was possibly underestimated.

Sample: peripheral blood, taken 28 days after the second AZD1222 dose. The clonotype comes from an adult who received the AZD1222 COVID-19 vaccine. The gene calls are TRBV20-1 and TRBJ2-7; D is ambiguous. The CDR3 is CSALVEYEQYF. The CDR3 nucleotides read TGCAGTGCTCTAGTGGAGTACGAGCAGTACTTC.